Below, 13 T cell receptor beta chains from the same sample are listed, as sequenced in a study of shared clonotypes between healthy human individuals (dated by TCRdb to about 2020). Library creation used the immunoSEQ multiplex PCR assay. In its TCRdb copy, this immuneACCESS table keeps in-frame sequences only and misses some clones. Where compared with another copy, unresolved V genes explain less than half of these, and the others have no known cause. Here the sample has fewer than 700,000 clones; roughly four fifths occur a single time. Around 12% of the sample lies in the top ten. Sequenced input: PBMCs. Receptors were obtained from a woman in her thirties or forties in good health. Some clones in this sample may be carry-over from other donors' samples.

This chain joins TRBV5-1 and TRBJ2-2; D not certain. Per germline, CDR1 SGHRS and CDR2 YFSETQ. V was trimmed by 0 bases and J by 0 bases, leaving 6 bases between them. This CDR3 is 15 amino acids long. The CDR3 spells CASSLDRSNTGELFF. The CDR3 coding sequence is TGCGCCAGCAGCTTGGACCGATCGAACACCGGGGAGCTGTTTTTT.

The chain recombines TRBV10-3 with TRBJ2-5; a weak D match, TRBD2 (5 bases). CDR1 ENHRY and CDR2 SYGVKD come from the germline V gene. The CDR3 extends over 13 amino acids. Trimming removed 3 bases at V and 3 bases at J, with 8 bases between. The CDR3 is CAISDPGKETQYF. CDR3 bases: TGTGCCATCAGTGATCCCGGGAAAGAGACCCAGTACTTC.

The J gene is TRBJ2-3, the V gene TRBV5-1, with TRBD1 matching 9 bases. Germline lookup yields CDR1 SGHRS and CDR2 YFSETQ. Trimming at V came to 3 bases and at J to 4 bases, leaving 9 bases not matched to a gene. The CDR3 has 16 residues. The CDR3 DNA reads as TGCGCCAGCAGCTCGGTCCCGGGACAGGGATCAGATACGCAGTATTTT. The encoded protein is CASSSVPGQGSDTQYF.

V usage is TRBV5-4 and J usage is TRBJ1-1, with D unresolved. This CDR3 has 14 residues. Deletions cut 0 bases from V and 3 bases from J, with 9 bases between. Germline CDR1 and CDR2: SGHNT and YYREEE (reference sequence). The CDR3: CASSLAHRDTEAFF. The CDR3 DNA sequence: TGTGCCAGCAGCTTGGCACATCGGGACACTGAAGCTTTCTTT.

This clone came up once. The rearrangement links TRBV5-8 to TRBJ2-7; TRBD1 is a possible D gene (5 bases). This CDR3 has 16 amino acids. CDR1 and CDR2 (germline): SGHTS, YDEGEE. Trimming removed 0 bases at V and 5 bases at J, with 18 bases between. CDR3 nucleotides: TGTGCCAGCAGCTTGGGGTCGGTAGGGGCCCTCCACGAGCAGTACTTC. Translating gives CASSLGSVGALHEQYF.

A note on this clone: Other DNA sequences of this sample code for an identical CDR3. This rearrangement joins TRBV6-1 to TRBJ2-3; 7 bases are a match to TRBD1. The CDR3 runs 15 residues. CDR1 is MNHNS, CDR2 SASEGT, per germline. V lost 2 bases and J lost 3; bases outside the gene matches: 5. The CDR3, as DNA: TGTGCCAGCAGTGAAAGGGGGCGAGGGACAGATACGCAGTATTTT. Amino acids: CASSERGRGTDTQYF.

The V call is TRBV5-1, the J call TRBJ2-2; possible D gene TRBD1, 5 bases. Germline CDR1 and CDR2: SGHRS and YFSETQ. Deletions cut 6 bases from V and 1 base from J, with 19 bases between. This CDR3 has 17 residues. DNA of the CDR3: TGCGCCAGCACCGATAATCCCGCAGGGTGGAACACCGGGGAGCTGTTTTTT. It is translated as CASTDNPAGWNTGELFF.

The gene calls are TRBV4-3 and TRBJ1-1; D call uncertain. The CDR3 loop spans 11 amino acids. V shed 1 base and J shed 9 bases, with 6 bases lying between them. Germline V gene data show CDR1 as LGHNA and CDR2 as YSLEER. The CDR3 DNA follows: TGCGCCAGCAGCCAAGGAACCCAAGCTTTCTTT. Its translation: CASSQGTQAFF.

The chain combines TRBV2 with TRBJ1-1; D might be TRBD1 (5 bases). The CDR3 runs 13 residues. Between the trimmed V and J ends, which lost 6 bases and 0 bases, there was a span of 8 bases. Germline V gives CDR1 SNHLY, CDR2 FYNNEI. This CDR3 reads CASREDMNTEAFF. The CDR3, as DNA: TGTGCCAGCAGAGAGGACATGAACACTGAAGCTTTCTTT.

Details on this clone: Distinct nucleotide sequences in the sample also encode this CDR3. The rearrangement uses TRBV7-3 and TRBJ2-2; D perhaps matches TRBD2 (6 bases). V was shortened by 5 bases and J by 0 bases, with 10 bases between the two germline ends. The germline gives CDR1 SGHTA, CDR2 FQGTGA. The CDR3 totals 15 residues. CDR3 in amino acids: CASSHPGANTGELFF. The CDR3, as DNA: TGTGCCAGCAGCCACCCGGGGGCGAACACCGGGGAGCTGTTTTTT.

V is TRBV5-1 and J is TRBJ2-1; 12 bases map to TRBD2. The CDR3 extends over 17 amino acids. Germline CDR1 is SGHRS and CDR2 is YFSETQ. V trimming: 2 bases; J trimming: 0 bases; junction bases outside the gene matches: 3. In DNA form, the CDR3 reads TGCGCCAGCAGCTTAACGACTAGCGGGGGCTCCTACAATGAGCAGTTCTTC. This gives the protein CASSLTTSGGSYNEQFF.

The rearrangement uses TRBV18 and TRBJ1-5; 7 bases fit TRBD1. Per the germline V gene, CDR1 is KGHSH and CDR2 is LQKENI. V was pared by 3 bases and J by 5 bases, with 7 bases of the junction left unmatched. CDR3 length equals 15 residues. As DNA, the CDR3 is TGTGCCAGCTCACCCTGGACAGGTGAGGATCAGCCCCAGCATTTT. It codes for CASSPWTGEDQPQHF. The full variable domain, rest sourced from reference TRBV18 and TRBJ1-5, is NAGVMQNPRHLVRRRGQEARLRCSPMKGHSHVYWYRQLPEEGLKFMVYLQKENIIDESGMPKERFSAEFPKEGPSILRIQQVVRGDSAAYFCASSPWTGEDQPQHFGDGTRLSIL.

The chain uses TRBV27 and TRBJ2-2, with TRBD1 identical over 9 bases. CDR3 size: 19 residues. Germline trimming cut 4 bases from V and 6 bases from J; bases unmatched to any gene: 18. Germline V gives CDR1 MNHEY, CDR2 SMNVEV (reference sequence). CDR3 sequence reads: CASSSRSLPGQGGAGELFF. As DNA, the CDR3 is TGTGCCAGCAGTTCCCGTTCCCTTCCGGGACAGGGCGGCGCCGGGGAGCTGTTTTTT.